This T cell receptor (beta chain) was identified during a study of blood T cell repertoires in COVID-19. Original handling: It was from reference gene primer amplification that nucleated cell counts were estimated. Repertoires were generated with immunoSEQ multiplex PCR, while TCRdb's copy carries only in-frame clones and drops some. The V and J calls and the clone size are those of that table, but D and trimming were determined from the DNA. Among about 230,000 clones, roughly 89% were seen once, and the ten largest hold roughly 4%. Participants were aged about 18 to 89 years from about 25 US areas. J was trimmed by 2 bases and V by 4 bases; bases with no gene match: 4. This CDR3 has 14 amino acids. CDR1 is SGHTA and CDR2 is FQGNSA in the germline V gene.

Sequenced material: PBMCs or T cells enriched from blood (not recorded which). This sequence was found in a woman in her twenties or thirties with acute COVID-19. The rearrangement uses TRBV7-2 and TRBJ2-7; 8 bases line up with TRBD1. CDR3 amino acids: CASSSRQGPYEQYF. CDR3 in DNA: TGTGCCAGCAGCTCTAGACAGGGGCCCTACGAGCAGTACTTC.